This T cell receptor beta chain was captured in a study of blood T cell repertoires in COVID-19. Overall study: Sites across the United States, Italy and Spain contributed samples from acute and convalescent COVID-19.

Germline V lookup: CDR1 LGHDT, CDR2 YNNKEL (reference sequence). The CDR3 contains 13 residues. The V end was cut by 4 bases, the J end by 4 bases, with 11 bases between. Sequenced by immunoSEQ multiplex PCR; TCRdb stores in-frame clones only, minus some. The top ten clones hold approximately 4.8% of a sample with some 200,000 clones, around four fifths of them seen once. The sequence was obtained from a woman aged 45-60 years who had been exposed to COVID-19. The chain employs TRBV3-1 (or the pseudogene TRBV3-2) and TRBJ2-7, with D tentatively TRBD1 (5 bases). Sequenced sample: PBMCs or T cells enriched from blood (not recorded which). The CDR3 bases are TGTGCCAGCAGCCCCCAAGGGGATTACGAGCAGTACTTC. Translation: CASSPQGDYEQYF.